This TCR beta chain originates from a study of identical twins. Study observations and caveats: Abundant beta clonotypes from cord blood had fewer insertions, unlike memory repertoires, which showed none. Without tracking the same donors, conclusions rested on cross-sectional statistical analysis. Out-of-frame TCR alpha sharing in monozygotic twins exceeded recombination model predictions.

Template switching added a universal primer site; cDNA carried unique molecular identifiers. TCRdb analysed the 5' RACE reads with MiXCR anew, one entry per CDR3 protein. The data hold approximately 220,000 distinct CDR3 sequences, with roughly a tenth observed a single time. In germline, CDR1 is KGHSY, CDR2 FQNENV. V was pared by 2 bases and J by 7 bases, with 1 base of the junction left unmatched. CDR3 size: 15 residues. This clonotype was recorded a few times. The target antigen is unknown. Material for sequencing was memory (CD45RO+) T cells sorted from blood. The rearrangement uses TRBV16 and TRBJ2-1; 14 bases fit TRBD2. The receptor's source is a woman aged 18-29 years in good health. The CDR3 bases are TGTGCCAGCAGCCAAGGACTAGCGGGAGGTAATGAGCAGTTCTTC. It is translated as CASSQGLAGGNEQFF.